This T cell receptor beta chain was identified during a study of T cell repertoires in cytomegalovirus infection. At the level of the study: The public TCR beta signatures pointed to both CMV infection and matching HLA type.

After removal of 4 bases from V and 1 base from J, the junction contained 11 bases not matched to a gene. The CDR3 is 17 residues long. The germline CDR1 and CDR2 sequences are SEHNR and FQNEAQ (reference sequence). This clonotype has only one observation. Antigen unknown. TCRdb reprocessed the reads with MiXCR, giving one entry per CDR3 protein. The sample carries approximately 990,000 distinct CDR3 sequences, around 32% recorded once. This TCR came from a human donor in good health (CMV status not recorded). Some clones in this sample may be carry-over from other donors' samples. The chain couples TRBV7-9 to TRBJ2-5; 8 bases match TRBD1. This specimen consisted of cultured CD8+ T cells from PBMCs, obtained from culture after CMV antigen stimulation. The CDR3 reads CASSSIRQGFGQETQYF. The CDR3 bases are TGTGCCAGCAGCTCTATCAGACAGGGGTTCGGCCAAGAGACCCAGTACTTC.